A single sample is the source of the 17 T cell receptor beta chains below, sequenced in a study of blood T cell repertoires in COVID-19. Clones were sequenced by immunoSEQ multiplex PCR, and TCRdb holds only the in-frame ones, with some missing. The repertoire holds 150,000 to 200,000 clones, with approximately 93% as singletons. The sample comprised peripheral blood. The receptors here all came from a woman aged 55-69 years with COVID-19, enrolled during active disease.

CDR3 in amino acids: CASSLGQGAYEQYF. CDR3 coding DNA: TGTGCCAGCAGCTTGGGACAGGGGGCCTACGAGCAGTACTTC. J is TRBJ2-7 and V is TRBV11-3; 11 bases are a match to TRBD1. The CDR3 runs 14 residues. Trimming cost V 3 bases and J 2 bases; bases outside gene matches: 0. The germline gives CDR1 SGHNT, CDR2 YENEEA.

The chain uses TRBV12-5 and TRBJ1-4; weak D call: TRBD1 (5 bases). From germline, CDR1 is LGHNT and CDR2 FRNRAP. The CDR3 spans 15 residues. V shed 4 bases and J shed 3 bases, with 12 bases lying between them. In DNA form, the CDR3 reads TGTGCTAGTGGTTGGGCGACAGAGCCTAATGAAAAACTGTTTTTT. Its protein product is CASGWATEPNEKLFF.

The rearrangement links TRBV9 to TRBJ2-3; the match to TRBD2 covers 10 bases. Germline CDR1 is SGDLS and CDR2 is YYNGEE. J lost 9 bases, V lost 0 bases, and 7 bases had no gene match. This CDR3 is built from 15 residues. DNA of the CDR3: TGTGCCAGCAGCGTAGCTCCCCTAGCGGGGGAGACGCAGTATTTT. This translates into CASSVAPLAGETQYF.

The rearrangement uses TRBV25-1 and TRBJ1-1, with a tentative D call TRBD1 (6 bases). Trimming removed 4 bases at V and 0 bases at J, with 12 bases between. CDR3 length: 15 residues. Germline assignment: CDR1 MGHDK and CDR2 SYGVNS. The CDR3 DNA reads TGTGCCAGCAGTGTTCCCGGGACACTGAACACTGAAGCTTTCTTT. Amino acid sequence: CASSVPGTLNTEAFF.

This CDR3 is CASSATGYSPLHF. The CDR3 nucleotides read TGTGCCAGCAGTGCGACAGGTTATTCACCCCTCCACTTT. The rearrangement links TRBV9 to TRBJ1-6; D is perhaps TRBD1 (6 bases). This CDR3 contains 13 residues. CDR1 is SGDLS and CDR2 is YYNGEE in the germline V gene. V lost 5 bases, J lost 8 bases, and 11 bases lay in between.

The chain uses TRBV2 and TRBJ2-1; D is uncertain. This CDR3 contains 13 residues. V lost 3 bases, J lost 4 bases, and 7 bases lay in between. CDR1 and CDR2 from the germline V gene are SNHLY and FYNNEI. CDR3 nucleotides: TGTGCCAGCAGTGATGGCCCTTACAATGAGCAGTTCTTC. Translated: CASSDGPYNEQFF.

This clone was observed once. The chain combines TRBV5-4 with TRBJ2-3; 8 nucleotides match TRBD1. V was pared by 4 bases and J by 7 bases, with 8 bases of the junction left unmatched. CDR3 length: 14 residues. Germline values: CDR1 SGHNT, CDR2 YYREEE (reference sequence). This CDR3 reads CASSHDRGLNTQYF. CDR3 DNA: TGTGCCAGCAGCCACGACAGGGGATTGAATACGCAGTATTTT.

This clone has only one observation. The chain links TRBV13 to TRBJ2-7; TRBD1 might be the D (6 bases). Germline CDR1 and CDR2: PRHDT and FYEKMQ (reference sequence). This CDR3 is 13 amino acids long. The V end was cut by 5 bases, the J end by 3 bases, with 11 bases between. Here the CDR3 reads CASSAQGSYEQYF. The DNA of the CDR3 is TGTGCCAGCAGCGCACAGGGCAGCTACGAGCAGTACTTC.

This rearrangement joins TRBV27 to TRBJ2-3; 8 nucleotides match TRBD1. Germline V gene sequence: CDR1 MNHEY, CDR2 SMNVEV (reference sequence). The CDR3 length is 21 residues. The junction had 29 bases not matched to a gene; V was cut back by 6 bases and J by 6 bases. This CDR3 reads CASSLRVVGQGWRGDRDTQYF. In DNA form, the CDR3 reads TGTGCCAGCAGCCTTAGAGTGGTAGGACAGGGCTGGCGTGGGGACAGGGATACGCAGTATTTT.

The chain combines TRBV6-5 with TRBJ1-1; 7 positions match TRBD1. CDR1 and CDR2 from the germline V gene are MNHEY and SVGAGI. The CDR3 sequence is 12 residues long. V lost 5 bases and J lost 4; bases outside the gene matches: 1. CDR3 in amino acids: CASSRQGTEAFF. The CDR3, as DNA: TGTGCCAGCAGTAGACAGGGCACTGAAGCTTTCTTT.

The CDR3 sequence is CASSKPLQDNNSPLHF. CDR3 bases: TGTGCCAGCAGCAAACCCCTACAGGATAATAATTCACCCCTCCACTTT. V gene TRBV7-2 combines with J gene TRBJ1-6, with D tentatively TRBD1 (5 bases). Trimming pared 5 bases from V and 5 bases from J, leaving 16 bases between. This CDR3 comprises 16 residues. Germline V gene data show CDR1 as SGHTA and CDR2 as FQGNSA.

This chain joins TRBV12-5 and TRBJ2-3; the match to TRBD2 covers 10 bases. This CDR3 comprises 15 residues. Per germline, CDR1 LGHNT and CDR2 FRNRAP. J gave up 6 bases and V 5 bases, and 8 bases lay outside the gene matches. The CDR3 loop reads CASGPGLALRDTQYF. The CDR3 nucleotides are TGTGCTAGTGGTCCGGGACTAGCGCTGAGGGATACGCAGTATTTT. Based on the CDR3 plus reference TRBV12-5 and TRBJ2-3, the full variable domain is DARVTQTPRHKVTEMGQEVTMRCQPILGHNTVFWYRQTMMQGLELLAYFRNRAPLDDSGMPKDRFSAEMPDATLATLKIQPSEPRDSAVYFCASGPGLALRDTQYFGPGTRLTVL.

This clone was detected once. This chain uses TRBV4-3 with TRBJ2-1; 9 nucleotides align to TRBD1. The CDR3 has 15 residues. Looked up from germline, CDR1 is LGHNA and CDR2 is YSLEER. Trimming removed 4 bases from V and 8 bases from J; junction bases left unmatched: 9. DNA for the CDR3: TGCGCCAGCAGCCGCCGGGGACAGGGTGGAGATGAGCAGTTCTTC. Amino acid sequence: CASSRRGQGGDEQFF.

This chain joins TRBV6-1 and TRBJ1-1, with D perhaps TRBD1 (5 bases). The germline V gene has CDR1 MNHNS and CDR2 SASEGT. This CDR3 is built from 14 residues. With 2 bases removed from V and 4 bases from J, the gap between germline ends came to 11 bases. Here the CDR3 DNA reads TGTGCCAGCAGTGAAACAAGGGGTATCACTGAAGCTTTCTTT. Amino acids: CASSETRGITEAFF.

The rearrangement links TRBV29-1 to TRBJ2-2, with a weak D call TRBD1 (5 bases). Germline assignment: CDR1 SQVTM and CDR2 ANQGSEA. The CDR3 is 13 amino acids. V dropped 5 bases and J dropped 4 bases, with 11 bases sitting between them. DNA of the CDR3: TGCAGCGTTAGGGGCAGGGCCACCGGGGAGCTGTTTTTT. As protein: CSVRGRATGELFF.

V is TRBV9 and J is TRBJ2-5; 7 bases are a match to TRBD2. The CDR3 is 16 amino acids. CDR1 SGDLS and CDR2 YYNGEE come from the germline V gene. The V segment lost 0 bases and the J segment 1 base; nucleotides outside the gene matches: 6. CDR3 residues: CASSVGGGGTQETQYF. Written as DNA, the CDR3 is TGTGCCAGCAGCGTAGGTGGCGGGGGTACCCAAGAGACCCAGTACTTC.

The genes are TRBV14 and TRBJ1-3; perhaps TRBD1 as D (6 bases). The CDR3 has 18 residues. Trimming stripped 1 base from V and 0 bases from J, with 16 bases between. Germline values: CDR1 SGHDN, CDR2 FVKESK. CDR3 in DNA: TGTGCCAGCAGCCAAGTGTCGAGGGGGACCTACTCTGGAAACACCATATATTTT. Translating gives CASSQVSRGTYSGNTIYF. Using reference TRBV14 and TRBJ1-3 for the parts outside the CDR3, the full variable domain is EAGVTQFPSHSVIEKGQTVTLRCDPISGHDNLYWYRRVMGKEIKFLLHFVKESKQDESGMPNNRFLAERTGGTYSTLKVQPAELEDSGVYFCASSQVSRGTYSGNTIYFGEGSWLTVV.